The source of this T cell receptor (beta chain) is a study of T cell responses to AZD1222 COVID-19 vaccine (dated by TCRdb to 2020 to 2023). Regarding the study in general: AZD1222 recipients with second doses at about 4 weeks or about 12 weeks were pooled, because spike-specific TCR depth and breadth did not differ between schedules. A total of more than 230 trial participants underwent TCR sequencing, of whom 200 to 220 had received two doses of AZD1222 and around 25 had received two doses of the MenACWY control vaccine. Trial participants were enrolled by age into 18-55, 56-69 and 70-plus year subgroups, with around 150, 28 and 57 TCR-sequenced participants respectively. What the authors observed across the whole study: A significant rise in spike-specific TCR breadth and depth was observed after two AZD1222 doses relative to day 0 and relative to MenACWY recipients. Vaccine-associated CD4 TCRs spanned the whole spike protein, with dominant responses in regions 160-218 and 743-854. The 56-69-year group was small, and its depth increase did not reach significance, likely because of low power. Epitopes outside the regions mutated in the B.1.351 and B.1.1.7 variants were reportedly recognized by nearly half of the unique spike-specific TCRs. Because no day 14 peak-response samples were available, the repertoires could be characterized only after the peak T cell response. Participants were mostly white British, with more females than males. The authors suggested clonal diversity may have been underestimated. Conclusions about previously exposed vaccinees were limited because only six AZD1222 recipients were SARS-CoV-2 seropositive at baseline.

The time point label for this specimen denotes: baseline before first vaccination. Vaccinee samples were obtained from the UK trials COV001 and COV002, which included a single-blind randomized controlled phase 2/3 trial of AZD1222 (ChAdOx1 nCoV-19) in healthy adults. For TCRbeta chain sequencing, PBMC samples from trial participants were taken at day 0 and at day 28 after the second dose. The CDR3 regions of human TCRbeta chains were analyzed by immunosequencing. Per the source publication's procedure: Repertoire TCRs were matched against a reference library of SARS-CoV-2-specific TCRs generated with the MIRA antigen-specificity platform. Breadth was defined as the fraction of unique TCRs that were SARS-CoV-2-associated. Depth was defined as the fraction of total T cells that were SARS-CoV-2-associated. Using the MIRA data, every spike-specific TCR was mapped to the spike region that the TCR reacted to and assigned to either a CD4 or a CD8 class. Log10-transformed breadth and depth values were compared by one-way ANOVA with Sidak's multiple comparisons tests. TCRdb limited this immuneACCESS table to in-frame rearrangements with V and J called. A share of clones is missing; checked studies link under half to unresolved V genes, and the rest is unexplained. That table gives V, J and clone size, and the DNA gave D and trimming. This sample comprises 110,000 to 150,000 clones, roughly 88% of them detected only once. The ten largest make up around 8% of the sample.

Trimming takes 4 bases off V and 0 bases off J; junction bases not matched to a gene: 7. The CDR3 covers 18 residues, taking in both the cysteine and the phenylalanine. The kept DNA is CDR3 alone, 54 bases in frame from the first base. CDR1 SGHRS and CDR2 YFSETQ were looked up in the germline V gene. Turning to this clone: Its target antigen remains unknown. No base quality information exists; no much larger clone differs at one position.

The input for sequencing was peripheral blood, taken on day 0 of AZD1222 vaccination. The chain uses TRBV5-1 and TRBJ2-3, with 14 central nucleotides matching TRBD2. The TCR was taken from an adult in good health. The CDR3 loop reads CASSPGTSGGRSTDTQYF. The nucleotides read TGCGCCAGCAGCCCGGGGACTAGCGGGGGCCGGAGCACAGATACGCAGTATTTT.